This is a list of T cell receptor beta chains from one sample in a study of cytomegalovirus exposure and HLA in healthy donors. Sequencing used immunoSEQ multiplex PCR; TCRdb keeps in-frame clones, though not all of them. The sample table includes about 53,000 clones. Input material: PBMCs. These receptors were obtained from a man aged 18 to 29 in good health and CMV-seropositive. Both conserved end residues are part of each CDR3. D genes are given only for firm matches.

>.|13|TRBV7-9|TRBJ1-2
TGTGCCAGCAGCTACGGGGGAACGAGCGGCTACACCTTC
CASSYGGTSGYTF
>.|16|TRBV5-1|TRBJ1-5
TGCGCCAGCAGCTTGGAGGGGCCCCCAAGCAATCAGCCCCAGCATTTT
CASSLEGPPSNQPQHF
>TRBD2|20|TRBV5-1|TRBJ2-2
TGCGCCAGCAGTGGGGACCTGTTTTCGAGCGGGGGACCGAACACCGGGGAGCTGTTTTTT
CASSGDLFSSGGPNTGELFF
>.|13|TRBV30|TRBJ1-5
TGTGCCTGGAGCGGACTCAGCAATCAGCCCCAGCATTTT
CAWSGLSNQPQHF
>.|13|TRBV9|TRBJ2-1
TGTGCCAGCCCAGACAGAACCTACAATGAGCAGTTCTTC
CASPDRTYNEQFF
>.|12|TRBV27|TRBJ1-5
TGTGCCAGCAGTTTCCAAAATCAGCCCCAGCATTTT
CASSFQNQPQHF
>TRBD1|14|TRBV4-2|TRBJ2-7
TGTGCCAGCAGCCAATGGGACAGCACCTACGAGCAGTACTTC
CASSQWDSTYEQYF
>.|16|TRBV19|TRBJ2-2
TGTGCCAGTAGTATGAGTCTGGGGCGGATCACCGGGGAGCTGTTTTTT
CASSMSLGRITGELFF
>TRBD2|15|TRBV9|TRBJ2-7
TGTGCCAGCAGCGTAGACCTAGCGGGAGGGTACGAGCAGTACTTC
CASSVDLAGGYEQYF
>TRBD1|14|TRBV28|TRBJ1-2
TGTGCCAGCAGCCGACAGGGCATGAACTATGGCTACACCTTC
CASSRQGMNYGYTF
>.|13|TRBV29-1|TRBJ2-2
TGCAGCGTTGAAAAAGAGAGCACCGGGGAGCTGTTTTTT
CSVEKESTGELFF
>.|15|TRBV18|TRBJ1-2
TGTGCCAGCTCACCACCGGAGACCTCTAACTATGGCTACACCTTC
CASSPPETSNYGYTF
>.|15|TRBV7-2|TRBJ1-3
TGTGCCAGCAGCTTAGCGGGGAGGTCTGGAAACACCATATATTTT
CASSLAGRSGNTIYF
>.|14|TRBV28|TRBJ1-1
TGTGCCAGCAGTCCATCGACAGCGAACACTGAAGCTTTCTTT
CASSPSTANTEAFF
>TRBD1|14|TRBV30|TRBJ1-4
TGTGCCTGGCGTTGGACAGGGGATAATGAAAAACTGTTTTTT
CAWRWTGDNEKLFF
>TRBD2|15|TRBV6-5|TRBJ2-7
TGTGCCAGCAGTTCTGGACTAGCGAGCTCCTACGAGCAGTACTTC
CASSSGLASSYEQYF
>TRBD1|15|TRBV5-1|TRBJ2-7
TGCGCCAGCAGCTCCTGGACAGGGGACACCTACGAGCAGTACTTC
CASSSWTGDTYEQYF
>.|15|TRBV27|TRBJ2-7
TGTGCCAGCAGTTTCACCCCAATTATAGTCTACGAGCAGTACTTC
CASSFTPIIVYEQYF
>.|17|TRBV23-1|TRBJ1-5
TGCGCCAGACCCCTCGTGGCGGGGCCGGCGAGCAATCAGCCCCAGCATTTT
CARPLVAGPASNQPQHF
>.|19|TRBV4-1|TRBJ1-5
TGCGCCAGCAGCCAAGATGGGCAGGGGCGGGTCGGGAGCAATCAGCCCCAGCATTTT
CASSQDGQGRVGSNQPQHF
>.|11|TRBV6-5|TRBJ2-1
TGTGCCAGTCGTTCTCCGCGAGAGCAGTTCTTC
CASRSPREQFF
>TRBD1|16|TRBV5-1|TRBJ2-7
TGCGCCAGCAGCATCCCGGCCGGGACAGGGGTTCACGAGCAGTACTTC
CASSIPAGTGVHEQYF
>TRBD2|15|TRBV5-4|TRBJ2-5
TGTGCCAGCAGCTCCGGGACTATCAGTGGGGAGACCCAGTACTTC
CASSSGTISGETQYF
>TRBD1|12|TRBV7-9|TRBJ1-2
TGTGCCAGCAGCCAGACCGGACAGGATTCAACCTTC
CASSQTGQDSTF
>.|13|TRBV30|TRBJ2-7
TGTGCCTGGACCCCGCTCAGGGAATACGAGCAGTACTTC
CAWTPLREYEQYF
>TRBD2|18|TRBV29-1|TRBJ2-2
TGCAGCGTTTCCGATACTAGCGGGAGACTCACGAACACCGGGGAGCTGTTTTTT
CSVSDTSGRLTNTGELFF
>.|10|TRBV29-1|TRBJ2-1
TGCAGCGTACGGGACAATGAGCAGTTCTTC
CSVRDNEQFF
>.|15|TRBV27|TRBJ2-7
TGTGCCAGCAGTCAAGGCCGGAACCCTGGGGCCGAGCAGTACTTC
CASSQGRNPGAEQYF
>TRBD1|14|TRBV28|TRBJ2-3
TGTGCCAGCGGGACAGGTGGGCAGGGAGATACGCAGTATTTT
CASGTGGQGDTQYF
>.|13|TRBV28|TRBJ1-1
TGTGCCAGCAGGCCCGACTCGTCTCTTGAAGCTTTCTTT
CASRPDSSLEAFF
>.|13|TRBV15|TRBJ1-4
TGTGCCACCAGCCGAGAGGTGCTGGAGGTACTGTTTTTT
CATSREVLEVLFF
>.|16|TRBV28|TRBJ1-3
TGTGCCAGCATTGGACCGGGACACATCTCTGGAAACACCATATATTTT
CASIGPGHISGNTIYF
>.|13|TRBV2|TRBJ2-1
TGTGCCAGCACTATCTACCAAGTCAATGAGCAGTTCTTC
CASTIYQVNEQFF
>TRBD2|15|TRBV7-9|TRBJ2-7
TGTGCCAGCATGTTTGGGACTAGCGGGAGTTACGAGCAGTACTTC
CASMFGTSGSYEQYF
>TRBD1|15|TRBV19|TRBJ2-1
TGTGCCAGTAGTATGATAAGGGACAGGGTGAATGAGCAGTTCTTC
CASSMIRDRVNEQFF
>.|13|TRBV27|TRBJ1-1
TGTGCCAGCAGTTCTCAGGGTCGGACTGAAGCTTTCTTT
CASSSQGRTEAFF
>.|16|TRBV21-1|TRBJ1-4
TGTGCCAGCAGCAAAAGGAAAAGGGGGCGGTGTGAAAAACTGTTTTTT
CASSKRKRGRCEKLFF
>TRBD1|15|TRBV28|TRBJ1-5
TGTGCCAGCAGTTTAGGAGGGACAGCTAATCAGCCCCAGCATTTT
CASSLGGTANQPQHF
>TRBD1|19|TRBV5-1|TRBJ2-7
TGCGCCAGCAGCTTTCTCCCGGGACAGGGAGTCGAGAGCTCCTACGAGCAGTACTTC
CASSFLPGQGVESSYEQYF
>TRBD1|18|TRBV19|TRBJ2-1
TGTGCCAGTAGTAAGCAGCTCCGGAGGACAGGGGGCTTGGATGAGCAGTTCTTC
CASSKQLRRTGGLDEQFF
>TRBD2|13|TRBV30|TRBJ2-1
TGTGCCTGGATAGCGGGAGGGCCCGGAGAGCAGTTCTTC
CAWIAGGPGEQFF
>.|16|TRBV6-1|TRBJ2-7
TGTGCCAGCAGTGAGATGTTAGCGCGATTCTCCTACGAGCAGTACTTC
CASSEMLARFSYEQYF
>TRBD2|14|TRBV11-3|TRBJ2-1
TGTGCCAGCAGCTTGGAGACTAGCGGTGCCAAGCAGTTCTTC
CASSLETSGAKQFF
>TRBD2|17|TRBV7-9|TRBJ2-3
TGTGCCAGCAGCTTACTCCTAGCGGATGGGGGCACAGATACGCAGTATTTT
CASSLLLADGGTDTQYF
>.|12|TRBV7-3|TRBJ2-2
TGTGCCAGCAGCTGGAGCACCGGGGAGCTGTTTTTT
CASSWSTGELFF
>TRBD2|15|TRBV27|TRBJ2-7
TGTGCCAGCAGTACCGGGACTAGCGGGACCAGGGAGCAGTACTTC
CASSTGTSGTREQYF
>TRBD1|15|TRBV10-2|TRBJ1-4
TGCGCCAGCAGTGAACCGGGACAGGGGCTTGAAAAACTGTTTTTT
CASSEPGQGLEKLFF